The entry below describes one TCR beta chain. Methods used by the authors: Scientists estimated how many nucleated cells there were by amplifying reference gene primers. TCRdb keeps only in-frame clones here, not all; method: immunoSEQ multiplex PCR. V, J and clone size derive from that table, while D and trimming were established from the DNA sequence. The sample lists about 200,000 clones, around 85% seen once, with 18% in the top ten. The V gene lost 0 bases and the J gene lost 0 bases, with 9 bases spanning the gap. From germline, CDR1 is LGHNA and CDR2 YNFKEQ. The CDR3 has 16 amino acids. The sample belongs to a study of blood T cell repertoires in COVID-19.

The sequence was collected from a middle-aged man who had recovered from COVID-19. The sequencing sample was made of PBMCs or T cells enriched from blood (not recorded which). The J gene is TRBJ1-3, the V gene TRBV4-2; D is uncertain. The CDR3 DNA reads TGTGCCAGCAGCCAAGATCGACGGAGCTCTGGAAACACCATATATTTT. As protein: CASSQDRRSSGNTIYF.